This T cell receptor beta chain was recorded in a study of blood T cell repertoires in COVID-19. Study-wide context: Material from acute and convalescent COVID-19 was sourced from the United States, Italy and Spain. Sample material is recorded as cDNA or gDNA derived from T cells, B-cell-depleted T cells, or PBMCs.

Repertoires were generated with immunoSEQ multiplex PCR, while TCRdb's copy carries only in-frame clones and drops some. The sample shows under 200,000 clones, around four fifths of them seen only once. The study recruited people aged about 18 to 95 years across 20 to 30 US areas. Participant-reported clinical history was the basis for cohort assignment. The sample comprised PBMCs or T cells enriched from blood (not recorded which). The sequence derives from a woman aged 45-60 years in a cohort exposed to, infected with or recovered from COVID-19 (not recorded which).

CDR3 DNA: TGCGCCAGCAGCCCTCGCCCGAGGGCAGGGGGTGAAAAACTGTTTTTT. This sequence encodes CASSPRPRAGGEKLFF. The rearrangement uses TRBV5-1 and TRBJ1-4, with TRBD1 matching over 7 bases. Germline V gives CDR1 SGHRS, CDR2 YFSETQ. After removal of 4 bases from V and 7 bases from J, the junction contained 13 bases not matched to a gene. This CDR3 contains 16 residues.